This T cell receptor (beta chain) appears in the sequencing data of a study of blood T cell repertoires in COVID-19. Study-level background: Acute and convalescent COVID-19 samples came from the United States, Italy and Spain. PBMCs, B-cell-depleted T cells, or T cells provided the cDNA or gDNA that made up the material.

The CDR3 covers 15 residues. Authors' processing steps: Estimation of nucleated cell counts was performed using reference gene primer amplification. Generated by immunoSEQ multiplex PCR, the TCRdb table keeps only in-frame clones and is missing some. V, J and clone size were drawn from that table, and D and trimming were deduced from the DNA. The table has 140,000 to 150,000 clones, over 65% seen once; the top ten hold about 5.1%. The gene calls are TRBV21-1 and TRBJ2-3; TRBD1 is the table's D call and was not checked against the DNA. TRBV21-1 is a known pseudogene. The receptor's source is a human donor in a cohort sampled during active COVID-19. The sequenced material came from peripheral blood. CDR3 residues: CASSRRTGSTDTQYF. CDR3 in DNA: TGTGCCAGCAGCAGGAGGACAGGGAGCACAGATACGCAGTATTTT.